This T cell receptor beta chain was sequenced in a study of blood T cell repertoires in COVID-19. Study context: COVID-19 samples, acute and convalescent, were from the United States, Italy and Spain. From T cells, B-cell-depleted T cells, or PBMCs came the material, which was cDNA or gDNA.

Germline values: CDR1 MNHEY, CDR2 SVGEGT. The CDR3 has 14 amino acids. V dropped 4 bases and J dropped 6; count of bases not matched to a gene: 8. Authors' processing steps: Nucleated cell number was recorded as an estimate derived from reference gene primer amplification. TCRdb keeps only in-frame clones here, not all; method: immunoSEQ multiplex PCR. Clone size and the V and J calls come from that table; the DNA yielded D and trimming. The sample yields 210,000 or so clones, over 80% seen once. Sequenced input: peripheral blood. The TCR sequence derives from a human donor in a cohort sampled during active COVID-19. This sequence joins TRBV6-2 or TRBV6-3 and TRBJ2-7; 8 nucleotides match TRBD1. CDR3 loop: CASSSPGGKREQYF. CDR3 DNA sequence: TGTGCCAGCAGTTCGCCAGGGGGCAAGCGCGAGCAGTACTTC.